This T cell receptor (beta chain) derives from a study of neurological immune-mediated disorders. The V end was cut by 5 bases, the J end by 1 base, with 12 bases between. The CDR3 contains 14 residues. This clonotype was observed at least ten times. TCRdb recomputed calls from the 5' RACE reads with MiXCR, one row per CDR3 protein. In the table there are around 58,000 distinct CDR3 sequences, about 3.2% of which are singletons. The gene calls are TRBV12-3 or TRBV12-4 and TRBJ2-7; no clear D. Material for sequencing was PBMCs. This sequence was found in a woman aged 60-75 years with multiple sclerosis. The CDR3 DNA sequence: TGTGCCAGCAGTCCATTGGGGATATCCTACGAGCAGTACTTC. It translates to CASSPLGISYEQYF.